This T cell receptor (beta chain) was observed in a study of T cell changes during pregnancy in multiple sclerosis (dated by TCRdb to about 2019). For the wider study: The study looked at changes in the T cell repertoire across pregnancy in women with multiple sclerosis.

Trimming costs V 2 bases and J 1 base, and their ends lie 17 bases apart. The CDR3, from cysteine to phenylalanine, totals 16 residues. This entry keeps only the CDR3 DNA: 48 bases, framed from base 1. According to the germline V gene (reference sequence), CDR1 reads GTSNPN and CDR2 reads SVGIG. Points on this clone: This clone's antigen is unknown. The input lacks base qualities; no much larger clone sits a single base away.

Library prep was done by the immunoSEQ multiplex PCR assay. TCRdb took this table from immuneACCESS and kept in-frame rearrangements with V and J called. Such tables lack part of the clones; where checked against another copy, unresolved V genes explain under half of the gap, and the rest is unexplained. The sample has fewer than 40,000 clones on record, roughly 90% of them singletons. Of the sample, 0.39% is held by the ten largest clones. The rearranged segments are TRBV30 and TRBJ1-2; matching of 6 bases hints at TRBD1 as the D gene. The sample consisted of CD4+ T cells from peripheral blood mononuclear cells, taken in the second trimester of pregnancy. The sequence derives from a female donor with multiple sclerosis, enrolled in a pregnancy study. The bases read TGTGCCTGGAGTTCTCTCCGGACAGCCTTTAACTATGGCTACACCTTC. This translates into CAWSSLRTAFNYGYTF.